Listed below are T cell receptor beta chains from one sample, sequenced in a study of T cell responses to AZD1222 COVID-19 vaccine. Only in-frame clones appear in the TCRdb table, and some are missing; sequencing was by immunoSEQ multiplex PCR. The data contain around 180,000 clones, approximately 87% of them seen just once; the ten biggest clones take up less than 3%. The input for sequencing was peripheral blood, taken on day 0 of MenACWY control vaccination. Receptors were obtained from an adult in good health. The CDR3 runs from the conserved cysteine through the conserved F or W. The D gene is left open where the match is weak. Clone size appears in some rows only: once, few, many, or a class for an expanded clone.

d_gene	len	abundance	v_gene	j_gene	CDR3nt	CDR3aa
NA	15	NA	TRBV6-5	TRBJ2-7	TGTGCCAGCACCCAGGAGTCGGGTGTTTCCTACGAGCAGTACTTC	CASTQESGVSYEQYF
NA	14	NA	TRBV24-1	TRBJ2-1	TGTGCCACCAGTCACGGGGACGGAGCTAGAGAGCAGTTCTTC	CATSHGDGAREQFF
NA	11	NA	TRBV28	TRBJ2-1	TGTGCCAGCAGTTTTGGGACAGAGCAGTTCTTC	CASSFGTEQFF
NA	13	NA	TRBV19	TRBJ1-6	TGTGCCAGTAGTATAGATGAGGATTCACCCCTCCACTTT	CASSIDEDSPLHF
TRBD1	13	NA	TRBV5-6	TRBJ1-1	TGTGCCAGCAGCCTGGGGGGACAGAGAGAAGCTTTCTTT	CASSLGGQREAFF
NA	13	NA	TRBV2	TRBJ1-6	TGTGCCAGCATGTCCGGGGGCTCGGCACCCCTCCACTTT	CASMSGGSAPLHF
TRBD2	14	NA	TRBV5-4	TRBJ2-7	TGTGCCAGCAGCTTGGAAGGTAGCGGGAGCGTGCAGTACTTC	CASSLEGSGSVQYF
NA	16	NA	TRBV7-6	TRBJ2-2	TGTGCCAGCAGCATAGACGGAGCATCGAACACCGGGGAGCTGTTTTTT	CASSIDGASNTGELFF
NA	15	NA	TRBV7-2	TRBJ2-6	TGTGCCAGCAGCTTAAAACACTCTGGGGCCAACGTCCTGACTTTC	CASSLKHSGANVLTF
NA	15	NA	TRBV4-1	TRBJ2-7	TGCGCCAGCAGCCAAGAGCTGGCCATAAGCTACGAGCAGTACTTC	CASSQELAISYEQYF
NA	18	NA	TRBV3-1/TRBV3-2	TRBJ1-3	TGTGCCAGCAGCCAAGAAGTCTCTGGGGCAGGCGCCGGAAACACCATATATTTT	CASSQEVSGAGAGNTIYF
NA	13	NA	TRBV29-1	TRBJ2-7	TGCAGCGTTGAACTGGACAGACCCTACGAGCAGTACTTC	CSVELDRPYEQYF
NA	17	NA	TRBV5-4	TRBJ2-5	TGTGCCAGCAGCCCCCGGGACACCCTCCGGTACCAAGAGACCCAGTACTTC	CASSPRDTLRYQETQYF
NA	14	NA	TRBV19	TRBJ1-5	TGTGCCAGTAGTATTACTGGGGACAATCAGCCCCAGCATTTT	CASSITGDNQPQHF
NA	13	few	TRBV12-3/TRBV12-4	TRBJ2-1	TGTGCCAGCAGTTTTGTAGGGGGAGCTGAGCAGTTCTTC	CASSFVGGAEQFF
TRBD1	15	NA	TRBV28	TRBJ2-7	TGTGCCAGCAGGGGACAGGGGACCCCTTCCTACGAGCAGTACTTC	CASRGQGTPSYEQYF
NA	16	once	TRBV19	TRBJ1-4	TGTGCCAGTACTCCGTCACCGGGACAAGATAATGAAAAACTGTTTTTT	CASTPSPGQDNEKLFF
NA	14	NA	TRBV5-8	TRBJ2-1	TGTGCCAGCACCCGGTGGACCTCCTACAATGAGCAGTTCTTC	CASTRWTSYNEQFF
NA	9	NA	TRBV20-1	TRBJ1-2	TGCAGTGCGTCACAGGGTATTACCTTC	CSASQGITF
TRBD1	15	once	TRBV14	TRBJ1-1	TGTGCCAGCAGCCAAGAGAGGGGGCTGAACACTGAAGCTTTCTTT	CASSQERGLNTEAFF
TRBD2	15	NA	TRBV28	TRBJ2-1	TGTGCCAGCAGCACCGGGACTAGCGGGACCGCTGAGCAGTTCTTC	CASSTGTSGTAEQFF
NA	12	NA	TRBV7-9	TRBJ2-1	TGTGCCAGCAGCTCGGGACTGGCTGAGCAGTTCTTC	CASSSGLAEQFF
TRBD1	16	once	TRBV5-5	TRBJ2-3	TGTGCCAGCAGCCCTTCGGGACAGGGTAGCACAGATACGCAGTATTTT	CASSPSGQGSTDTQYF
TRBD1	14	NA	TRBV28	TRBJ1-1	TGTGCCAGCAGTTTGAGGGGGCCGGACACTGAAGCTTTCTTT	CASSLRGPDTEAFF
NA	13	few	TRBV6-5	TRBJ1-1	TGTGCCAGCAGGGAGGAGCCCATACCTGAAGCTTTCTTT	CASREEPIPEAFF
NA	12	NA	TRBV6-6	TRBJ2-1	TGTGCCAGCAGCTCCCCGGGGAATGAGCAGTTCTTC	CASSSPGNEQFF
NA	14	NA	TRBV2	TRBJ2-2	TGTGCCAGCAGGACACCCGCGAACACCGGGGAGCTGTTTTTT	CASRTPANTGELFF
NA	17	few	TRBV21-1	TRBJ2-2	TGTGCCAGAATCCCCTGGGGGCGGGAGGCGGACACCGGGGAGCTGTTTTTT	CARIPWGREADTGELFF
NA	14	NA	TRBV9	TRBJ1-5	TGTGCCAGCAGCGTAGCAGGCATGGGTCAGCCCCAGCATTTT	CASSVAGMGQPQHF
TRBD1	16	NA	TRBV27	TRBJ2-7	TGTGCCAGCAGTTTAACCTCGACAGGGTTTTACGCCGAGCAGTACTTC	CASSLTSTGFYAEQYF
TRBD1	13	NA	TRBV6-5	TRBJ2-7	TGTGCCAGCAGCACAGTTACAGGGGCCGAGCAGTACTTC	CASSTVTGAEQYF
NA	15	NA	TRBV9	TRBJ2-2	TGTGCCAGCAGCGTAGACGGAGGGGTAACCGGGGAGCTGTTTTTT	CASSVDGGVTGELFF
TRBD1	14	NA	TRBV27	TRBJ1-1	TGTGCCAGCAGTTTTTCCCGGGGACAGGGTCTAGCTTTCTTT	CASSFSRGQGLAFF
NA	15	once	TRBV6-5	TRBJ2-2	TGTGCCAGCAGCCTGACTGCCCCGAACACCGGGGAGCTGTTTTTT	CASSLTAPNTGELFF
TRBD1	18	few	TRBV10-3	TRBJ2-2	TGTGCCATCAGTGAGTTCGGGTCAGGGGGCCTGGGCACCGGGGAGCTGTTTTTT	CAISEFGSGGLGTGELFF
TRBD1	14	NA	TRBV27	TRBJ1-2	TGTGCCAGCAGTTCCCCAGACAGGGGAGGTGGCTACACCTTC	CASSSPDRGGGYTF
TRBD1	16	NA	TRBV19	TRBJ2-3	TGTGCCAGTAGTATAGGGACAGGGCTAAGCACAGATACGCAGTATTTT	CASSIGTGLSTDTQYF
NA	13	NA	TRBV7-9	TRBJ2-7	TGTGCCAGCAGCCTGGACAACCCCTACGAGCAGTACTTC	CASSLDNPYEQYF
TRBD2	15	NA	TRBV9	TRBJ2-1	TGTGCCAGCAGCGCCGGGACTAGCGTTTACAATGAGCAGTTCTTC	CASSAGTSVYNEQFF
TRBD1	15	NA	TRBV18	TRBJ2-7	TGTGCCAGCTCACCACCGGGACAGGGCACCTACGAGCAGTACTTC	CASSPPGQGTYEQYF
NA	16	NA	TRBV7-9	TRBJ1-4	TGTGCCAGCAGCTCCTCCGCGGGAGCAACTAATGAAAAACTGTTTTTT	CASSSSAGATNEKLFF
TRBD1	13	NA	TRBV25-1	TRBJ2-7	TGTGCGACCGGGACAGGAAACATGGGTGAGCAGTACTTC	CATGTGNMGEQYF
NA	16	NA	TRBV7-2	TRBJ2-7	TGTGCCAGCAGCTTAGCCGCAGGAGTAAGGTCCTACGAGCAGTACTTC	CASSLAAGVRSYEQYF
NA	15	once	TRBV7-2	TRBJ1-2	TGTGCCAGCAGCTTAGAACAGTTTCCTAACTATGGCTACACCTTC	CASSLEQFPNYGYTF
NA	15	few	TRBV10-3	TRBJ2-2	TGTGCCATCAAGGTCGGCGCTACGAACACCGGGGAGCTGTTTTTT	CAIKVGATNTGELFF
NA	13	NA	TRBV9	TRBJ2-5	TGTGCCAGCAGCCGTGGGGCGGTGGAGACCCAGTACTTC	CASSRGAVETQYF
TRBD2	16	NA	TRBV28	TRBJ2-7	TGTGCCAGCAGTCCTCTAGCGGGAGGAAAATCCTACGAGCAGTACTTC	CASSPLAGGKSYEQYF
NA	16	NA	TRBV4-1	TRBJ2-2	TGCGCCAGCAGCCAAGTCGACATGGGGTTCACCGGGGAGCTGTTTTTT	CASSQVDMGFTGELFF